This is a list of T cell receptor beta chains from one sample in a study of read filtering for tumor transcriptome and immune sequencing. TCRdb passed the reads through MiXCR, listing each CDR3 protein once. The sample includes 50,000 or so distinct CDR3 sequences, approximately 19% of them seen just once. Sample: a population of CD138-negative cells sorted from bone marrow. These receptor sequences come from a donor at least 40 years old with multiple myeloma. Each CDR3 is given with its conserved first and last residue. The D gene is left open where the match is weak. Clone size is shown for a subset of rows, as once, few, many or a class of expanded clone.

CASSYSKFILTF,TGTGCCAGCAGTTACTCGAAGTTCATTCTAACCTTC,TRBJ1-2,TRBV6-6,12,many,NA
CATRVYLNTEAFF,TGTGCCACCAGGGTTTACTTGAACACTGAAGCTTTCTTT,TRBJ1-1,TRBV2,13,few,NA
CSVRHPAEGNTIYF,TGCAGCGTGCGACATCCCGCAGAGGGAAACACCATATATTTT,TRBJ1-3,TRBV29-1,14,NA,NA
CASSENGRATGELFF,TGTGCCAGCAGTGAAAATGGGAGGGCTACCGGGGAGCTGTTTTTT,TRBJ2-2,TRBV6-2/TRBV6-3,15,NA,TRBD2
CASSLGTGKGDTQYF,TGTGCCAGCAGCCTTGGGACAGGGAAGGGAGATACGCAGTATTTT,TRBJ2-3,TRBV11-3,15,NA,TRBD1
CASSVEYGGKEQFF,TGTGCCAGCAGCGTAGAATACGGCGGGAAAGAGCAGTTCTTC,TRBJ2-1,TRBV9,14,many,NA
CASTGANTGELFF,TGTGCCAGCACTGGGGCGAACACCGGGGAGCTGTTTTTT,TRBJ2-2,TRBV2,13,many,NA
CASSPGHVQFF,TGTGCCAGTAGTCCGGGGCATGTGCAGTTCTTC,TRBJ2-1,TRBV19,11,NA,NA
CASSKGGASRSIDEQFF,TGCGCCAGCAGCAAAGGGGGGGCCTCTCGTTCGATCGATGAGCAGTTCTTC,TRBJ2-1,TRBV5-1,17,many,NA
CASLPRRNLDTQYF,TGTGCCAGCTTACCACGTAGGAACCTGGATACGCAGTATTTT,TRBJ2-3,TRBV18,14,NA,NA
CASSPGGQGKTEAFF,TGCGCCAGCAGCCCTGGTGGACAGGGGAAAACTGAAGCTTTCTTT,TRBJ1-1,TRBV5-1,15,many,TRBD1
CASSFTETSGSRKTQYF,TGTGCCAGCAGCTTTACGGAGACTAGCGGGAGTCGGAAGACCCAGTACTTC,TRBJ2-5,TRBV7-9,17,many,TRBD2
CSAFPGRGEKLFF,TGCAGTGCTTTCCCGGGCCGAGGTGAAAAACTGTTTTTT,TRBJ1-4,TRBV20-1,13,many,NA
CASIAGRNQPQHF,TGTGCCAGCATCGCGGGGCGCAATCAGCCCCAGCATTTT,TRBJ1-5,TRBV2,13,NA,NA
CAISEPRGHETQYF,TGTGCCATCAGTGAGCCGAGGGGGCATGAGACCCAGTACTTC,TRBJ2-5,TRBV10-3,14,many,TRBD1
CASSLGLRQAFRNEQFF,TGTGCTAGCAGCTTAGGACTCCGTCAGGCCTTCCGCAATGAGCAGTTCTTC,TRBJ2-1,TRBV7-9,17,NA,NA
CASSSTDSSYNEQFF,TGTGCCAGTAGTAGTACTGATAGCTCCTACAATGAGCAGTTCTTC,TRBJ2-1,TRBV19,15,many,NA
CASSLLATGANVLTF,TGTGCCAGCAGTCTACTAGCAACCGGGGCCAACGTCCTGACTTTC,TRBJ2-6,TRBV6-2/TRBV6-3,15,many,NA
CASDQGGNTEAFF,TGTGCTAGCGATCAGGGGGGTAACACTGAAGCTTTCTTT,TRBJ1-1,TRBV12-5,13,many,TRBD1
CASSPEGGAGTEAFF,TGTGCCAGCTCCCCTGAGGGAGGGGCGGGAACTGAAGCTTTCTTT,TRBJ1-1,TRBV2,15,many,NA
CASSPVAGELGEQYF,TGTGCCAGCAGCCCCGTAGCGGGAGAACTTGGTGAGCAGTACTTC,TRBJ2-7,TRBV7-6,15,many,TRBD2
CASSQGGTGTEQFF,TGTGCCAGCAGCCAGGGAGGGACGGGAACTGAGCAGTTCTTC,TRBJ2-1,TRBV9,14,NA,TRBD2